One sample yielded the 27 T cell receptor beta chains listed below, sequenced in a study of cytomegalovirus exposure and HLA in healthy donors (TCRdb year 2017). The library relied on the immunoSEQ multiplex PCR assay. For the multiplex PCR, a mixture combining 60 forward primers for TCR Vbeta segments and 13 reverse primers for TCR Jbeta segments was used. Imported from immuneACCESS, the table was reduced by TCRdb to in-frame sequences with V and J called. These copies leave out some clones; in studies compared against another copy, an unresolved V gene accounts for under half, and the cause of the remainder is not known. The sample table records 150,000 to 200,000 clones; 70% to 80% of these occur just once. Of the sample, approximately 2.1% falls within the top ten clones. The sequencing sample was made of PBMCs. The receptors were sampled from a man aged 30-40 years in good health and CMV-seronegative.

The gene calls are TRBV7-9 and TRBJ2-7; 7 bases are a match to TRBD1. The V and J ends lost 5 bases and 0 bases, in that order; junction bases with no gene match: 7. Germline CDR1 and CDR2: SEHNR and FQNEAQ (reference sequence). The CDR3 is 15 amino acids. The CDR3 DNA follows: TGTGCCAGCAGCCCCTCGGCAGGGGGCTCCTACGAGCAGTACTTC. Its protein is CASSPSAGGSYEQYF.

Regarding this clone: Germline is not matched at one junction end, which may reflect a read error. V and J are TRBV7-9 and TRBJ2-5; 8 bases are a match to TRBD1. Germline loops: CDR1 SEHNR, CDR2 FQNEAQ (reference sequence). The CDR3 is 13 amino acids. CDR3 amino acids: CASNSHRQGFAHF. The CDR3 DNA is TGTGCCAGCAACAGTCATCGACAGGGGTTTGCGCACTTC.

This chain links TRBV10-1 with TRBJ2-4; D may be TRBD1 (5 bases). This CDR3 has 20 amino acids. From germline, CDR1 is WNHNN and CDR2 SYGVQD (reference sequence). Trimming cost V 4 bases and J 0 bases, with 25 bases left between them. The CDR3 coding sequence is TGCGCCAGCAGTGTGATCCCCATCCACACAAAGGGGATAGCCAAAAACATTCAGTACTTC. Its protein is CASSVIPIHTKGIAKNIQYF.

The rearrangement uses TRBV29-1 and TRBJ1-3; D is unclear. The CDR3 consists of 13 residues. Trimming took off 4 bases at V and 0 bases at J, with 7 bases between the two ends. Germline-derived CDR1 and CDR2 are SQVTM and ANQGSEA. Written as DNA, the CDR3 is TGCAGCGTTGCGCACAGCTCTGGAAACACCATATATTTT. Translating gives CSVAHSSGNTIYF. Filled out from reference TRBV29-1 and TRBJ1-3, the complete variable domain reads SAVISQKPSRDICQRGTSLTIQCQVDSQVTMMFWYRQQPGQSLTLIATANQGSEATYESGFVIDKFPISRPNLTFSTLTVSNMSPEDSSIYLCSVAHSSGNTIYFGEGSWLTVV.

This chain links TRBV19 with TRBJ1-1; TRBD1 aligns across 10 bases. The ends lost 0 bases at V and 5 bases at J; junction bases unmatched: 9. The CDR3 runs 17 residues. Germline lookup yields CDR1 LNHDA and CDR2 SQIVND (reference sequence). Here the CDR3 reads CASSIDPRTGGGTEAFF. CDR3 nucleotide sequence: TGTGCCAGTAGTATAGACCCGCGGACAGGGGGTGGGACTGAAGCTTTCTTT.

The CDR3, as DNA: TGTGCCAGCAGTTACGGAGGGCTCTACACCTTC. This codes for CASSYGGLYTF. J is TRBJ1-2 and V is TRBV6-5; no definite D call. Looked up from germline, CDR1 is MNHEY and CDR2 is SVGAGI. Trimming took 2 bases from V and 10 from J, leaving 8 bases between them. The CDR3 covers 11 residues.

The V and J genes are TRBV5-4 and TRBJ2-7; D may be TRBD1 (6 bases). The CDR3 has 16 residues. The V and J ends lost 0 bases and 2 bases respectively, with 15 bases between them. Germline-derived CDR1 and CDR2 are SGHNT and YYREEE (reference sequence). The CDR3 DNA is TGTGCCAGCAGCTTGGTACAGGGACCCACCGCCTACGAGCAGTACTTC. Protein product: CASSLVQGPTAYEQYF.

The rearrangement joins TRBV6-6 to TRBJ1-1; possibly TRBD1 for D (5 bases). V was pared by 0 bases and J by 6 bases, with 8 bases between. The V gene's germline CDR1 is MNHNY and CDR2 SVGAGI (reference sequence). The CDR3 is made up of 13 amino acids. The CDR3 DNA sequence: TGTGCCAGCAGTTACTCGGGGGGACCTGAAGCTTTCTTT. It specifies CASSYSGGPEAFF.

The rearrangement uses TRBV7-2 and TRBJ1-1, with no clear D. Germline values: CDR1 SGHTA, CDR2 FQGNSA. The CDR3 covers 13 residues. V lost 6 bases, J lost 0 bases, and 8 bases lay in between. The CDR3 coding sequence is TGTGCCAGCAGGACGCAGGTGAACACTGAAGCTTTCTTT. Translation gives CASRTQVNTEAFF.

This clone has a handful of counts. V usage is TRBV28 and J usage is TRBJ2-7, with D uncertain. Germline lookup yields CDR1 MDHEN and CDR2 SYDVKM. The CDR3 length is 11 residues. V lost 8 bases, J lost 3 bases, and 8 bases lay in between. Here the CDR3 reads CASGPIYEQYF. The DNA of the CDR3 is TGTGCCAGCGGCCCCATCTACGAGCAGTACTTC.

The gene calls are TRBV5-6 and TRBJ2-3, with D tentatively TRBD1 (5 bases). The germline CDR1 and CDR2 sequences are SGHDT and YYEEEE. The CDR3 runs 14 residues. V lost 4 bases, J lost 4 bases, and 13 bases lay in between. The CDR3 DNA reads TGTGCCAGCAGCGGATACAGGAACGCAGATACGCAGTATTTT. Amino acid sequence: CASSGYRNADTQYF.

This clone was observed a handful of times. The chain uses TRBV10-1 and TRBJ1-1; 7 bases are shared with TRBD1. CDR1 and CDR2 from the germline V gene are WNHNN and SYGVQD (reference sequence). V was clipped by 2 bases and J by 11 bases; unmatched bases: 11. The CDR3 runs 14 residues. This CDR3 reads CASSESQGVISAFF. CDR3 coding DNA: TGCGCCAGCAGTGAGAGTCAGGGGGTGATCAGTGCTTTCTTT.

In this sample, this clone turned up a few times. The V call is TRBV19, the J call TRBJ2-1, with 9 bases fitting TRBD2. Germline V gene sequence: CDR1 LNHDA, CDR2 SQIVND (reference sequence). V shed 7 bases and J 4 bases; nucleotides not matched to a gene: 8. This CDR3 region has 15 residues. The CDR3 loop is CASTSDSGGYNEQFF. In DNA, the CDR3 is TGTGCCAGTACCTCGGATAGCGGGGGTTACAATGAGCAGTTCTTC.

This clone appeared a few times. V gene TRBV7-9 combines with J gene TRBJ2-7, with D uncertain. Looked up from germline, CDR1 is SEHNR and CDR2 is FQNEAQ (reference sequence). Trimming took off 5 bases at V and 3 bases at J, with 8 bases between the two ends. The CDR3 has 12 amino acids. The DNA of the CDR3 is TGTGCCAGCAGCACCCCGGGCTACGAGCAGTACTTC. This translates into CASSTPGYEQYF.

This rearrangement joins TRBV2 to TRBJ1-2, with TRBD1 identical over 10 bases. Trimming cost V 6 bases and J 5 bases; bases outside gene matches: 12. The CDR3 length is 16 residues. Germline values: CDR1 SNHLY, CDR2 FYNNEI. CDR3 nucleotide sequence: TGTGCCAGCAGAACTCTTATCCGGGACAGGGGATATGGCTACACCTTC. Protein sequence: CASRTLIRDRGYGYTF.

The chain joins TRBV29-1 to TRBJ2-2; the D gene is possibly TRBD1 (7 bases). The length of the CDR3 is 17 residues. Germline CDR1 and CDR2: SQVTM and ANQGSEA. V was shortened by 6 bases and J by 0 bases, with 20 bases between the two germline ends. The CDR3 bases are TGCAGCGTGGGGGAAGGTCGCGGGACAGCGAACACCGGGGAGCTGTTTTTT. Encoded protein: CSVGEGRGTANTGELFF.

This clone was seen just once. The chain joins TRBV5-1 to TRBJ1-1; TRBD1 might be the D (5 bases). V dropped 3 bases and J dropped 5 bases, with 14 bases sitting between them. CDR3 size: 14 residues. Germline V gene sequence: CDR1 SGHRS, CDR2 YFSETQ. CDR3 sequence reads: CASSSDPGRTEAFF. CDR3 sequence (DNA): TGCGCCAGCAGCTCCGACCCAGGGAGGACTGAAGCTTTCTTT.

The chain carries TRBV9 and TRBJ2-3; TRBD2 matches 9 bases. This CDR3 region has 16 residues. Germline trimming cut 4 bases from V and 2 bases from J; bases unmatched to any gene: 8. Germline V CDR1 and CDR2: SGDLS, YYNGEE. The CDR3 region is CASSPEAGGNTDTQYF. CDR3 nucleotides: TGTGCCAGCAGCCCAGAAGCGGGAGGCAACACAGATACGCAGTATTTT.

The chain couples TRBV7-2 to TRBJ1-5, with D unclear. Deletions cut 5 bases from V and 4 bases from J, with 15 bases between. The CDR3 contains 15 residues. Germline V gene sequence: CDR1 SGHTA, CDR2 FQGNSA. CDR3 residues: CASSVFQSPNQPQHF. In DNA form, the CDR3 reads TGTGCCAGCAGCGTTTTCCAAAGCCCAAATCAGCCCCAGCATTTT.

This rearrangement joins TRBV2 to TRBJ2-5, with TRBD1 matching over 9 bases. The germline V gene has CDR1 SNHLY and CDR2 FYNNEI. This CDR3 has 14 residues. After removal of 5 bases from V and 7 bases from J, the junction contained 8 bases not matched to a gene. The CDR3 DNA reads as TGTGCCAGCAGTTCTCGGACAGGGGAGGCGACCCAGTACTTC. Amino acids: CASSSRTGEATQYF.

Written as DNA, the CDR3 is TGCAGTGCTACCCCGGACAATGAGCAGTTCTTC. It yields the protein CSATPDNEQFF. The chain employs TRBV20-1 and TRBJ2-1, with D unresolved. The V end was cut by 4 bases, the J end by 5 bases, with 6 bases between. Germline CDR1 reads DFQATT; CDR2 reads SNEGSKA (reference sequence). CDR3 length: 11 residues.

This clone has a handful of counts. V and J are TRBV5-1 and TRBJ2-7; the D gene is possibly TRBD2 (5 bases). The V gene lost 5 bases and the J gene lost 5 bases, with 23 bases spanning the gap. This CDR3 has 16 amino acids. The germline V gene has CDR1 SGHRS and CDR2 YFSETQ. CDR3 loop: CASSLGLRLDRDEQYF. Written as DNA, the CDR3 is TGCGCCAGCAGTCTCGGACTGCGACTCGATCGGGACGAGCAGTACTTC.

Only one count was recorded for this clone. The chain uses TRBV18 and TRBJ2-3, with D maybe TRBD2 (5 bases). Germline V gene lookup returns CDR1 KGHSH and CDR2 LQKENI. This CDR3 comprises 13 residues. Trimming removed 3 bases from V and 2 bases from J, with 6 bases in between. The DNA of the CDR3 is TGTGCCAGCTCACCGAGGGACACAGATACGCAGTATTTT. Translated: CASSPRDTDTQYF. Combining the CDR3 with reference TRBV18 and TRBJ2-3 gives the whole variable domain NAGVMQNPRHLVRRRGQEARLRCSPMKGHSHVYWYRQLPEEGLKFMVYLQKENIIDESGMPKERFSAEFPKEGPSILRIQQVVRGDSAAYFCASSPRDTDTQYFGPGTRLTVL.

The rearrangement links TRBV15 to TRBJ2-4; 8 bases fit TRBD1. There are 16 residues in the CDR3. The germline V gene encodes CDR1 LNHNV and CDR2 YYDKDF (reference sequence). V shed 1 base, J shed 2 bases, and the junction held 4 bases outside the gene matches. The CDR3 region is CATSRAGGATKNIQYF. The CDR3 DNA reads TGTGCCACCAGCAGAGCAGGGGGCGCAACCAAAAACATTCAGTACTTC.

This sequence joins TRBV7-2 and TRBJ2-7, with 14 bases identical to TRBD2. Germline V gene lookup returns CDR1 SGHTA and CDR2 FQGNSA. J gave up 2 bases and V 5 bases, and 5 bases lay outside the gene matches. The length of the CDR3 is 16 residues. This CDR3 is CASSGGTSGRPYEQYF. The CDR3 DNA reads as TGTGCCAGCAGCGGGGGGACTAGCGGGAGACCCTACGAGCAGTACTTC.

For the CDR3, the DNA is TGTGCCAGCACCACCTACGAGCAGTACTTC. Translated: CASTTYEQYF. J is TRBJ2-7 and V is TRBV27; no firm D call. CDR1 is MNHEY and CDR2 is SMNVEV in the germline V gene (reference sequence). V shed 7 bases and J shed 2 bases, with 3 bases lying between them. The CDR3 covers 10 residues.

V usage is TRBV6-6 and J usage is TRBJ2-3; no clear D gene. Per the germline V gene, CDR1 is MNHNY and CDR2 is SVGAGI (reference sequence). This CDR3 has 13 amino acids. V lost 0 bases and J 5 bases, leaving 6 bases between the germline ends. Written as DNA, the CDR3 is TGTGCCAGCAGTTACTCTAATAGAGATACGCAGTATTTT. This gives the protein CASSYSNRDTQYF.